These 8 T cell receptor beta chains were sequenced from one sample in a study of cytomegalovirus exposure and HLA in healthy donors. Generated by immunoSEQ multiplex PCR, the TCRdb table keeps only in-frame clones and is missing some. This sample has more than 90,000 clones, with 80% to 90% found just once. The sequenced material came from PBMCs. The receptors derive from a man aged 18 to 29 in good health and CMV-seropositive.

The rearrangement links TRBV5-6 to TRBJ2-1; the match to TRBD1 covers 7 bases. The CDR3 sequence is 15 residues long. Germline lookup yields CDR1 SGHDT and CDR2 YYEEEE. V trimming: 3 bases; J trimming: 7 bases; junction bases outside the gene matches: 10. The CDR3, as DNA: TGTGCCAGCAGCTCTCGACAGGGTAAATCTAATGAGCAGTTCTTC. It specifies CASSSRQGKSNEQFF.

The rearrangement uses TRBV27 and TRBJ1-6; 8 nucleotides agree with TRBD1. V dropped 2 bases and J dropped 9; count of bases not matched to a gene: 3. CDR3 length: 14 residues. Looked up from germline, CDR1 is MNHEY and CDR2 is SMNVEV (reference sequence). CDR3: CASSLEDRVSPLHF. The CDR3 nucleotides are TGTGCCAGCAGTTTAGAGGACAGGGTTTCACCCCTCCACTTT.

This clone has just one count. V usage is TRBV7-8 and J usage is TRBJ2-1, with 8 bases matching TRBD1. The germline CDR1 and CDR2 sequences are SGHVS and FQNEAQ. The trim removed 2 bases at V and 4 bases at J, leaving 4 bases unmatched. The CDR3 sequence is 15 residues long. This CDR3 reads CASSLTRDRYNEQFF. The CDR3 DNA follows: TGTGCCAGCAGCTTAACCCGGGACAGGTACAATGAGCAGTTCTTC.

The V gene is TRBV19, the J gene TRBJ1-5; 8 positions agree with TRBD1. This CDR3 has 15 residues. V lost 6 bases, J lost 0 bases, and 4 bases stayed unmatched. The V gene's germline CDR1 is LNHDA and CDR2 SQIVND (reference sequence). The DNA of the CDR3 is TGTGCCAGTAGAACAGGGGGGACTAGCAATCAGCCCCAGCATTTT. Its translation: CASRTGGTSNQPQHF.

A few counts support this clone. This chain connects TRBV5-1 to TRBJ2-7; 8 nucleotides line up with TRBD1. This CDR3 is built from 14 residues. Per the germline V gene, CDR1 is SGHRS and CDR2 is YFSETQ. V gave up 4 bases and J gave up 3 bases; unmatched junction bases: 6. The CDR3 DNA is TGCGCCAGCAGCGCAGGGGGCGAGGGCTACGAGCAGTACTTC. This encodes CASSAGGEGYEQYF.

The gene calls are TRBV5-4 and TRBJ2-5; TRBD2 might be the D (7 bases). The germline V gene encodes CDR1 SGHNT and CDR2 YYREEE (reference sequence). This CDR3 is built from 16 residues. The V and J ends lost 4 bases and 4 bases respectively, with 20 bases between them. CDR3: CASSQAVVAGAETQYF. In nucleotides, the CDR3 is TGTGCCAGCAGCCAAGCCGTCGTGGCGGGGGCAGAGACCCAGTACTTC.

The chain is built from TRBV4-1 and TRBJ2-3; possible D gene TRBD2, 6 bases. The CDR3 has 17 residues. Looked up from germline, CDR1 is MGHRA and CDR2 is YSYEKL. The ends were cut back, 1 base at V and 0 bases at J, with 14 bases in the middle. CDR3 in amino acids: CASSQVRRGVSTDTQYF. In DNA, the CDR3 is TGCGCCAGCAGCCAAGTCAGGCGCGGGGTTAGCACAGATACGCAGTATTTT.

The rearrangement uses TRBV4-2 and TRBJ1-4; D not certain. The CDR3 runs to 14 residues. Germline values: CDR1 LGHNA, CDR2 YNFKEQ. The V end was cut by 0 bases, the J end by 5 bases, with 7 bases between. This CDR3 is CASSQDTMNEKLFF. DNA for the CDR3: TGTGCCAGCAGCCAAGACACAATGAATGAAAAACTGTTTTTT.